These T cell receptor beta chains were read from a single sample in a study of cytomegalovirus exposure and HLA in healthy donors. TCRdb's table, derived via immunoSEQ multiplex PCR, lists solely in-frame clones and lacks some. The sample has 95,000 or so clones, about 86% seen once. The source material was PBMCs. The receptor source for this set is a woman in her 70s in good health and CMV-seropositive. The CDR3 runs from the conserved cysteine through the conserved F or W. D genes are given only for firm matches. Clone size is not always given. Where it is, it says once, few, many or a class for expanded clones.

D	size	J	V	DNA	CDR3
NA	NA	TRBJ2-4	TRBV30	TGTGCCTGGAGTTTCGGTATTGAAAACATTCAGTACTTC	CAWSFGIENIQYF
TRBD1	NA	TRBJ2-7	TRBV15	TGTGCCACCAGCAGAGACGGGACAGGGGTGCACTTC	CATSRDGTGVHF
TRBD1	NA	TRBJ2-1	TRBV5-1	TGCGCCAGCCAAAATCCGGGACAGGGGTTTGGTGAGCAGTTCTTC	CASQNPGQGFGEQFF
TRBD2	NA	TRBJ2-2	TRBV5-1	TGCGCCAGCAGCCGAGGAGGGACTAGCGGGAGCCCCGGGGAGCTGTTTTTT	CASSRGGTSGSPGELFF
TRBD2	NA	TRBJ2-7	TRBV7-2	TGTGCCAGCAGCTTAGGAATGGGGGGGCGGGAGGGTGAGCAGTACTTC	CASSLGMGGREGEQYF
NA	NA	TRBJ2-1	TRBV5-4	TGTGCCAGCAGCTCCTCCGGGACTTCCAATGAGCAGTTCTTC	CASSSSGTSNEQFF
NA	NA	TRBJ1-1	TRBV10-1	TGCGCCAGCAGGGCGGATGTGAACACTGAAGCTTTCTTT	CASRADVNTEAFF
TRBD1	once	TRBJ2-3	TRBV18	TGTGCCAGCTCACCGACTTTCGGGACAGATTTTAGCACAGATACGCAGTATTTT	CASSPTFGTDFSTDTQYF
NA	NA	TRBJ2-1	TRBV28	TGTGCCAGCAGTTTCTCCAGGCGGGCGTCAGGTTACAATGAGCAGTTCTTC	CASSFSRRASGYNEQFF
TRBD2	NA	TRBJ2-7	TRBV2	TGTGCCAGCAGACCACGACTAGCGGGGGCCTACGAGCAGTACTTC	CASRPRLAGAYEQYF
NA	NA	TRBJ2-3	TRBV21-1	TGTGCCAGCAGCAAAGAAGACAGGGAGGTAGATACGCAGTATTTT	CASSKEDREVDTQYF
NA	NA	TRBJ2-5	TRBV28	TGTGCCAGCAGTTTCAGTTGGCAAGAGACCCAGTACTTC	CASSFSWQETQYF
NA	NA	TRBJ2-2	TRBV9	TGTGCCAGCAGCAGGAGCGGGACCGGGGAGCTGTTTTTT	CASSRSGTGELFF
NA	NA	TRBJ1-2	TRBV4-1	TGCGCCAGCAGCCACCATATGGCTCCCGATGGCTACACCTTC	CASSHHMAPDGYTF
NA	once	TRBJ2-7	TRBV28	TGTGCCAGCAACCAAATCGGCGAGCAGTACTTC	CASNQIGEQYF
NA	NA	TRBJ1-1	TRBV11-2	TGTGCCAGCAGCCGGGTGAACACTGAAGCTTTCTTT	CASSRVNTEAFF
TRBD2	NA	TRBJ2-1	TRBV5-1	TGCGCCAGCAGGCTGCTAGCGGGAGTCTCCTACAATGAGCAGTTCTTC	CASRLLAGVSYNEQFF
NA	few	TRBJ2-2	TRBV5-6	TGTGCCAGCAGCTCGCAAACAGGGCCCGGGGAGCTGTTTTTT	CASSSQTGPGELFF
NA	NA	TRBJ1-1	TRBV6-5	TGTGCCAGCAGTTACGGGAGGACCTCCGCGGGCGCTGAAGCTTTCTTT	CASSYGRTSAGAEAFF
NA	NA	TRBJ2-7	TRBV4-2	TGTGCCAGCAGCCAAGTAGGGCCCAAGGGGGACTACGAGCAGTACTTC	CASSQVGPKGDYEQYF
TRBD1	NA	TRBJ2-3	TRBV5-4	TGTGCCAGCAGTCCGGGACAGGTCCCAGATACGCAGTATTTT	CASSPGQVPDTQYF
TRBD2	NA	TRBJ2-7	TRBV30	TGTGCCTGGGGGGGAGGGGTTGGGAGCTCCTACGAGCAGTACTTC	CAWGGGVGSSYEQYF
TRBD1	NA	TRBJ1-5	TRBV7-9	TGTGCCAGCAGCACGACAGGGGAAAATCAGCCCCAGCATTTT	CASSTTGENQPQHF
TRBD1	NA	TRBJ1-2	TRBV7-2	TGTGCCAGCAGCCTCCAACCAGGACAGGGGAGCTACACCTTC	CASSLQPGQGSYTF
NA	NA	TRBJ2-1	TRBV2	TGTGCCAGCAGGGAGGTGGGTGAGCAGTTCTTC	CASREVGEQFF
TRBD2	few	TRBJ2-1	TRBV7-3	TGTGCCAGCAGCTCCGGGACTAGCGGATACAATGAGCAGTTCTTC	CASSSGTSGYNEQFF
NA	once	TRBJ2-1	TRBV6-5	TGTGCCAGCAGATGGGACTCCCCTGCGGCAAGTGAGCAGTTCTTC	CASRWDSPAASEQFF
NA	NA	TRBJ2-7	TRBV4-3	TGCGCCAGCAGCCAAGATGTAACAGATGGTTTTTACGAGCAGTACTTC	CASSQDVTDGFYEQYF
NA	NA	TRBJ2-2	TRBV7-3	TGTGCCAGCAGCTTGAGACAGCCGAACACCGGGGAGCTGTTTTTT	CASSLRQPNTGELFF
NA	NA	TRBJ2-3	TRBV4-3	TGCGCCAGCAGCCAAGTAAAACCGGGATCTAGCACAGATACGCAGTATTTT	CASSQVKPGSSTDTQYF
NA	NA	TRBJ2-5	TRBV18	TGTGCCAGCTCAGAACGACTAGAAGAGACCCAGTACTTC	CASSERLEETQYF
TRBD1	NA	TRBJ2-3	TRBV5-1	TGCGCCAGCAGCTTCGCAGGACAGGGGGATACGCAGTATTTT	CASSFAGQGDTQYF
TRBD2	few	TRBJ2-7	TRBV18	TGTGCCAGCTCACTCCGACTAGCGGGAGAGAGCGAGCAGTACTTC	CASSLRLAGESEQYF
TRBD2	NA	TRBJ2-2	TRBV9	TGTGCCAGCAGCCCCCGGGGCGGGGCTAGCGGGAGGGCGAACACCGGGGAGCTGTTTTTT	CASSPRGGASGRANTGELFF
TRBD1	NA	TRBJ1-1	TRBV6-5	TGTGCCAGCAGTTACGGACAGGGGAACACTGAAGCTTTCTTT	CASSYGQGNTEAFF
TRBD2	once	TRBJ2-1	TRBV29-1	TGCAGCTTACTAGCGGGAGGGCCGTACAATGAGCAGTTCTTC	CSLLAGGPYNEQFF
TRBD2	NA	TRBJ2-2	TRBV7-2	TGTGCCAGCAGCTTAGTGTCTAGCGGGAACACCGGGGAGCTGTTTTTT	CASSLVSSGNTGELFF
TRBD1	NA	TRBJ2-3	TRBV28	TGTGCCTCTCGAGGGGGCGCAAAAACGCAGTATTTT	CASRGGAKTQYF